This TCR beta chain was identified during a study of T cell changes during pregnancy in multiple sclerosis. Sequencing used immunoSEQ multiplex PCR; TCRdb keeps in-frame clones, though not all of them. The sample has 66,000 or so clones; roughly 91% are singletons. This CDR3 spans 16 amino acids. CDR1 SNHLY and CDR2 FYNNEI come from the germline V gene. Notes on this clone: The junction does not match germline at one end; this may be a read error. The sample holds other DNA sequences that translate to the same CDR3.

The sequence was collected from a female donor with multiple sclerosis, enrolled in a pregnancy study. The sequences come from CD8+ T cells from peripheral blood mononuclear cells, collected before pregnancy. The rearrangement joins TRBV2 to TRBJ1-6; tentatively, D is TRBD1 (5 bases). The CDR3 DNA follows: TGTGCCAGCAGTGACGGGGGGAGCTCCTATAATTCACCCCTCCATTTT. Amino acid sequence: CASSDGGSSYNSPLHF.